One and the same sample provided the 9 T cell receptor beta chains below, sequenced in a study of blood T cell repertoires in COVID-19. The repertoire was sequenced with immunoSEQ multiplex PCR; TCRdb's copy has only in-frame clones and lacks some. The data hold roughly 250,000 clones, with under 85% observed a single time. The sequencing sample was made of peripheral blood. The receptors were gathered from a woman aged 35 to 49 with active or convalescent COVID-19.

This chain connects TRBV7-9 to TRBJ2-7, with 7 bases aligning to TRBD1. V shed 1 base, J shed 2 bases, and the junction held 5 bases outside the gene matches. Germline assignment: CDR1 SEHNR and CDR2 FQNEAQ (reference sequence). The CDR3 loop spans 15 amino acids. CDR3 protein: CASSLGGTATYEQYV. Here the CDR3 DNA reads TGTGCCAGCAGCTTAGGAGGGACAGCCACCTACGAGCAGTACGTC.

This clone came up once. The chain is built from TRBV18 and TRBJ2-3; 7 bases map to TRBD2. The germline CDR1 and CDR2 sequences are KGHSH and LQKENI. The CDR3 is made up of 17 amino acids. The V and J ends lost 1 base and 2 bases, in that order; junction bases with no gene match: 9. CDR3 region: CASSPLGLAGPTDTQYF. The CDR3 bases are TGTGCCAGCTCACCACTTGGATTAGCGGGCCCCACAGATACGCAGTATTTT.

V gene TRBV19 combines with J gene TRBJ1-5; the D gene is possibly TRBD1 (5 bases). Germline V gene lookup returns CDR1 LNHDA and CDR2 SQIVND (reference sequence). Trimming stripped 1 base from V and 5 bases from J, with 21 bases between. The CDR3 length is 18 residues. In DNA, the CDR3 is TGTGCCAGTAGTATAGGAGCCCTGGGAGGGACCAAGGATCAGCCCCAGCATTTT. Translation: CASSIGALGGTKDQPQHF.

The V gene is TRBV7-3, the J gene TRBJ2-1; possible D gene TRBD1, 5 bases. Germline V gene data show CDR1 as SGHTA and CDR2 as FQGTGA. The V end lost 5 bases, the J end lost 10 bases, and 18 bases lay between the germline ends. This CDR3 has 14 residues. The CDR3 DNA follows: TGTGCCAGCAGCCTGTCACCAGGGTCGCGGGAGCAGTTCTTC. It is translated as CASSLSPGSREQFF.

The chain combines TRBV6-2 or TRBV6-3 with TRBJ1-5; D is ambiguous. From germline, CDR1 is MNHEY and CDR2 SVGEGT. The CDR3 totals 14 residues. V was pared by 5 bases and J by 1 base, with 9 bases between. The CDR3: CASSRELSNQPQHF. The CDR3 bases are TGTGCCAGCAGTAGGGAGTTAAGCAATCAGCCCCAGCATTTT.

The chain links TRBV6-5 to TRBJ1-6; 9 nucleotides align to TRBD1. Trimming removed 9 bases from V and 8 bases from J; junction bases left unmatched: 8. CDR1 is MNHEY, CDR2 SVGAGI, per germline. This CDR3 region has 14 residues. CDR3 sequence reads: CASKPGQGDSPLHF. The CDR3 coding sequence is TGTGCCAGTAAACCGGGACAGGGAGATTCACCCCTCCACTTT.

The chain uses TRBV5-5 and TRBJ2-2; D gene ambiguous. The V gene lost 0 bases and the J gene lost 0 bases, with 3 bases spanning the gap. The CDR3 is 14 amino acids. CDR1 is SGHKS, CDR2 YYEKEE, per germline (reference sequence). The CDR3 sequence is CASSLEPNTGELFF. CDR3 coding DNA: TGTGCCAGCAGCTTGGAGCCGAACACCGGGGAGCTGTTTTTT.

The chain is built from TRBV9 and TRBJ2-2; 8 nucleotides match TRBD1. The junction had 12 bases not matched to a gene; V was cut back by 4 bases and J by 7 bases. The CDR3 is made up of 16 amino acids. Germline-derived CDR1 and CDR2 are SGDLS and YYNGEE. The DNA of the CDR3 is TGTGCCAGCAGCAAAAGGACAGGGATCGGGGGCGGGGAGCTGTTTTTT. Translating gives CASSKRTGIGGGELFF.

This clone occurred a few times. The chain employs TRBV30 and TRBJ1-5; D perhaps matches TRBD1 (6 bases). Trimming pared 7 bases from V and 3 bases from J, leaving 13 bases between. Germline CDR1 and CDR2: GTSNPN and SVGIG (reference sequence). The CDR3 extends over 13 amino acids. CDR3 in DNA: TGTGCCTCCCAAGACAGGCTCAATCAGCCCCAGCATTTT. This codes for CASQDRLNQPQHF.